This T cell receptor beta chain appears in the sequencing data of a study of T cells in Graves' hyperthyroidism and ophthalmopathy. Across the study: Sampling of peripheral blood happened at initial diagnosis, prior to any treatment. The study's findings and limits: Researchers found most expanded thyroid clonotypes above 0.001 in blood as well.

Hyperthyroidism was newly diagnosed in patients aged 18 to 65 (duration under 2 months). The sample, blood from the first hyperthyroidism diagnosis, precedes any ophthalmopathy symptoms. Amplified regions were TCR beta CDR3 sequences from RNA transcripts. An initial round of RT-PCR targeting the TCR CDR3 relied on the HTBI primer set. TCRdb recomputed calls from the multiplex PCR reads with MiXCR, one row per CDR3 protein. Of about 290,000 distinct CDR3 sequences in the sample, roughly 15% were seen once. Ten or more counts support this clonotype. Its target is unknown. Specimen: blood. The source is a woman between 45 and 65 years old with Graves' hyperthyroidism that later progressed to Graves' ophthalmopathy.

The CDR3, as DNA: TGTGCCAGCAGCCCCCGGGGAGGGGGAGGTCATCCCTACGAGCAGTACTTC. It specifies CASSPRGGGGHPYEQYF. The chain carries TRBV12-3 or TRBV12-4 and TRBJ2-7; possibly TRBD2 for D (7 bases). The CDR3 spans 17 residues. The V end lost 6 bases, the J end lost 2 bases, and 23 bases lay between the germline ends.